The 31 T cell receptor beta chains reported below all come from one sample, sequenced in a study of vaccination effects on CD4 cells after COVID-19. Antigen specificity for these receptors is unknown. Assay: immunoSEQ multiplex PCR; the TCRdb copy retains only in-frame clones and omits some. This table has under 40,000 clones, approximately 71% appearing once. With nine to eleven days of culture completed, CD4+ T cells were isolated. The starting material was CD4+ T cells from PBMCs cultured without peptide, obtained before COVID-19 vaccination. The receptor set was obtained from a human donor who received a COVID-19 vaccine.

This clone turned up a few times. The CDR3 DNA is TGCAGCGTTGAAGATGGGTCCTACGAGCAGTACTTC. As protein: CSVEDGSYEQYF. The chain couples TRBV29-1 to TRBJ2-7, with D hard to call. This CDR3 is 12 amino acids long. Germline V CDR1 and CDR2: SQVTM, ANQGSEA. Deletions cut 0 bases from V and 1 base from J, with 4 bases between.

The genes are TRBV2 and TRBJ2-1, with 8 bases matching TRBD1. The CDR3 spans 16 residues. V gave up 0 bases and J gave up 6 bases; unmatched junction bases: 7. Germline values: CDR1 SNHLY, CDR2 FYNNEI. CDR3: CASSEAVGQGSNEQFF. DNA for the CDR3: TGTGCCAGCAGTGAAGCTGTCGGACAGGGATCCAATGAGCAGTTCTTC.

The chain has TRBV5-4 and TRBJ2-5; D gene unclear. Deletions cut 0 bases from V and 5 bases from J, with 14 bases between. The CDR3 is made up of 15 amino acids. Germline CDR1 SGHNT, CDR2 YYREEE (reference sequence). CDR3 loop: CASSLVGGRRETQYF. The CDR3 DNA follows: TGTGCCAGCAGCTTGGTGGGCGGTCGTCGGGAGACCCAGTACTTC.

The J gene is TRBJ2-1, the V gene TRBV5-1; 7 positions match TRBD2. This CDR3 spans 14 amino acids. Trimming at V came to 0 bases and at J to 10 bases, leaving 7 bases not matched to a gene. In germline, CDR1 is SGHRS, CDR2 YFSETQ. The CDR3 protein is CASSLGGGGGEQFF. The CDR3 bases are TGCGCCAGCAGCTTGGGTGGTGGCGGGGGAGAGCAGTTCTTC. Combining the CDR3 with reference TRBV5-1 and TRBJ2-1 gives the whole variable domain KAGVTQTPRYLIKTRGQQVTLSCSPISGHRSVSWYQQTPGQGLQFLFEYFSETQRNKGNFPGRFSGRQFSNSRSEMNVSTLELGDSALYLCASSLGGGGGEQFFGPGTRLTVL.

This clone was seen just once. The chain links TRBV29-1 to TRBJ2-7; 9 nucleotides line up with TRBD1. This CDR3 is built from 12 residues. Per germline, CDR1 SQVTM and CDR2 ANQGSEA. Germline trimming cut 7 bases from V and 3 bases from J; bases unmatched to any gene: 4. The CDR3 DNA follows: TGCAGCGGATGGGACAGGGACTACGAGCAGTACTTC. Residues: CSGWDRDYEQYF.

The CDR3 region has the DNA TGTGCCAGCAGCCACGGGACAGGGAGCCCCAAGTACTTC. Translated, it gives CASSHGTGSPKYF. The chain is built from TRBV14 and TRBJ2-5; 9 nucleotides match TRBD1. This CDR3 is 13 amino acids long. Germline V gene sequence: CDR1 SGHDN, CDR2 FVKESK. V lost 3 bases and J lost 12; bases outside the gene matches: 8.

This clone was seen a handful of times. V usage is TRBV4-1 and J usage is TRBJ1-6; a possible D gene is TRBD1 (5 bases). Trimming shortened V by 1 base and J by 0 bases, and 16 bases separated the two germline ends. The CDR3 loop spans 19 amino acids. The germline V gene has CDR1 MGHRA and CDR2 YSYEKL. The CDR3 sequence is CASSQVAGAGRSYNSPLHF. The CDR3 DNA follows: TGCGCCAGCAGCCAAGTAGCCGGGGCAGGGCGCTCCTATAATTCACCCCTCCACTTT.

This chain connects TRBV12-3 or TRBV12-4 to TRBJ2-1, with D unclear. CDR3 length: 12 amino acids. Trimming took off 2 bases at V and 9 bases at J, with 8 bases between the two ends. The CDR3 here is CASSLMSAEQFF. The DNA for the CDR3 is TGTGCCAGCAGTTTAATGTCGGCTGAGCAGTTCTTC.

The J gene is TRBJ1-1, the V gene TRBV19; D remains unclear. Trimming cost V 3 bases and J 0 bases, with 8 bases left between them. This CDR3 has 14 residues. Per germline, CDR1 LNHDA and CDR2 SQIVND (reference sequence). This CDR3 reads CASSIEQLNTEAFF. The DNA for the CDR3 is TGTGCCAGTAGTATCGAACAGCTGAACACTGAAGCTTTCTTT.

The rearrangement uses TRBV21-1 and TRBJ1-2; no DNA check was done on the table's D call, TRBD1. TRBV21-1 is labeled a pseudogene. This CDR3 comprises 15 residues. CDR3 coding DNA: TGTGCCAGCAGCAAACGTAGAGGGGGCAACTATGGCTACACCTTC. Encoded protein: CASSKRRGGNYGYTF.

The V gene is TRBV5-1, the J gene TRBJ2-1; tentative D call: TRBD2 (7 bases). The V end lost 1 base, the J end lost 8 bases, and 16 bases lay between the germline ends. The CDR3 spans 15 residues. Germline CDR1 reads SGHRS; CDR2 reads YFSETQ. CDR3 amino acids: CASSLRGGGADEQFF. The CDR3 DNA is TGCGCCAGCAGCTTGCGTGGAGGGGGGGCTGATGAGCAGTTCTTC. The full variable domain, with the rest looked up from reference TRBV5-1 and TRBJ2-1, is KAGVTQTPRYLIKTRGQQVTLSCSPISGHRSVSWYQQTPGQGLQFLFEYFSETQRNKGNFPGRFSGRQFSNSRSEMNVSTLELGDSALYLCASSLRGGGADEQFFGPGTRLTVL.

In DNA form, the CDR3 reads TGCGCCAGCAGCCGGGGCTTAAGAACCTACGAGCAGTACTTC. As protein: CASSRGLRTYEQYF. The V and J genes are TRBV5-1 and TRBJ2-7, with D perhaps assigned TRBD1 or TRBD2 (5 bases each). The length of the CDR3 is 14 residues. CDR1 and CDR2 from the germline V gene are SGHRS and YFSETQ. V was pared by 4 bases and J by 2 bases, with 13 bases between.

This clone was detected only a few times. This rearrangement joins TRBV5-8 to TRBJ2-1; TRBD2 agrees at 10 bases. V dropped 2 bases and J dropped 7; count of bases not matched to a gene: 6. Germline V gene sequence: CDR1 SGHTS, CDR2 YDEGEE. CDR3 length equals 15 residues. CDR3 bases: TGTGCCAGCAGCTTAAGGAGCGGGAGGGTTAATGAGCAGTTCTTC. It encodes CASSLRSGRVNEQFF.

The rearrangement joins TRBV24-1 to TRBJ2-2; the match to TRBD2 covers 10 bases. CDR3 size: 18 residues. Germline loops: CDR1 KGHDR, CDR2 SFDVKD. V lost 9 bases to trimming and J lost 0 bases; unmatched junction nucleotides: 12. DNA for the CDR3: TGTGCCACCCGAGCGGGGGGGAGATTGACCGCGAACACCGGGGAGCTGTTTTTT. This codes for CATRAGGRLTANTGELFF.

This clone showed up just once. J is TRBJ2-1 and V is TRBV12-5; D could derive from TRBD1 or TRBD2 (5 bases each). From germline, CDR1 is LGHNT and CDR2 FRNRAP. V was cut by 0 bases and J by 0 bases, with 12 bases left in between. CDR3 size: 17 residues. The CDR3 protein is CASGLVIWDRSYNEQFF. The CDR3 DNA sequence: TGTGCTAGTGGTTTGGTGATTTGGGACCGCTCCTACAATGAGCAGTTCTTC.

This clone was observed once. The rearrangement links TRBV2 to TRBJ2-1, with TRBD2 identical over 10 bases. The CDR3 is made up of 13 amino acids. With V trimmed by 10 bases and J by 6 bases, 6 bases remained unmatched. Germline lookup yields CDR1 SNHLY and CDR2 FYNNEI. CDR3 nucleotides: TGTGCCATCCCTAGCGGGAGTCTCAATGAGCAGTTCTTC. Amino acids: CAIPSGSLNEQFF.

This sequence joins TRBV5-1 and TRBJ1-1; TRBD1 matches 9 bases. The CDR3 length is 15 residues. V gave up 3 bases and J gave up 1 base; unmatched junction bases: 4. From germline, CDR1 is SGHRS and CDR2 YFSETQ. CDR3 coding DNA: TGCGCCAGCAGCTCTCAGACAGGGGGGAACACTGAAGCTTTCTTT. Amino acid sequence: CASSSQTGGNTEAFF.

The V and J genes are TRBV2 and TRBJ1-1, with D hard to call. Germline CDR1 is SNHLY and CDR2 is FYNNEI. The CDR3 is 11 residues long. With 7 bases removed from V and 6 bases from J, the gap between germline ends came to 9 bases. The CDR3 protein is CASTIRPEAFF. Here the CDR3 DNA reads TGTGCCAGCACCATCAGGCCTGAAGCTTTCTTT.

The table lists this clone with a few counts. V usage is TRBV5-1 and J usage is TRBJ1-2; 9 nucleotides align to TRBD1. The length of the CDR3 is 14 residues. Looked up from germline, CDR1 is SGHRS and CDR2 is YFSETQ. The trim removed 4 bases at V and 2 bases at J, leaving 3 bases unmatched. The CDR3 nucleotides are TGCGCCAGCAGCCCGACAGGGGGAAACTATGGCTACACCTTC. It translates to CASSPTGGNYGYTF. Full variable domain (outside the CDR3, taken from reference TRBV5-1 and TRBJ1-2): KAGVTQTPRYLIKTRGQQVTLSCSPISGHRSVSWYQQTPGQGLQFLFEYFSETQRNKGNFPGRFSGRQFSNSRSEMNVSTLELGDSALYLCASSPTGGNYGYTFGSGTRLTVV.

V usage is TRBV2 and J usage is TRBJ2-7; possible D gene TRBD2, 5 bases. Looked up from germline, CDR1 is SNHLY and CDR2 is FYNNEI. Trimming left V 3 bases short and J 6 bases short, with 12 bases between. CDR3 size: 13 residues. CDR3 sequence: CASSDVGSPEQYF. The CDR3 nucleotides read TGTGCCAGCAGTGACGTTGGGAGTCCCGAGCAGTACTTC.

V gene TRBV27 combines with J gene TRBJ2-7, with D possibly TRBD2 on 5 matching bases. The CDR3 runs 16 residues. The V gene lost 2 bases and the J gene lost 2 bases, with 16 bases spanning the gap. Looked up from germline, CDR1 is MNHEY and CDR2 is SMNVEV (reference sequence). The CDR3 DNA reads TGTGCCAGCAGTTTAGGGAGTCCGGGGTTAACCTACGAGCAGTACTTC. Encoded protein: CASSLGSPGLTYEQYF.

This chain uses TRBV25-1 with TRBJ1-4; a weak D match, TRBD1 (5 bases). V lost 4 bases and J lost 0, with 12 bases in between. This CDR3 has 16 amino acids. The germline V gene encodes CDR1 MGHDK and CDR2 SYGVNS. In DNA form, the CDR3 reads TGTGCCAGCAGTGCCCCGGGGGGACCAACTAATGAAAAACTGTTTTTT. Translated: CASSAPGGPTNEKLFF.

In nucleotides, the CDR3 is TGTGCCAGTACCCCGGGGGGCGCCCAAGGGCGCAATCAGCCCCAGCATTTT. Amino acids: CASTPGGAQGRNQPQHF. The gene calls are TRBV19 and TRBJ1-5; D is perhaps TRBD1 (6 bases). The V and J ends lost 7 bases and 2 bases respectively, with 21 bases between them. CDR3 size: 17 residues. Germline V gives CDR1 LNHDA, CDR2 SQIVND (reference sequence).

The chain carries TRBV28 and TRBJ1-4; tentative D call: TRBD1 (5 bases). The germline V and J ends were trimmed by 10 bases and 15 bases, with 21 bases remaining between them. The CDR3 length is 12 residues. Germline V gene lookup returns CDR1 MDHEN and CDR2 SYDVKM. CDR3 amino acids: CATNGDSRIMFF. The CDR3 nucleotides read TGTGCCACCAATGGAGACAGCCGAATTATGTTTTTT.

V gene TRBV5-1 combines with J gene TRBJ1-3; D call uncertain. The CDR3 is 16 amino acids. Trimming pared 2 bases from V and 4 bases from J, leaving 16 bases between. The germline V gene has CDR1 SGHRS and CDR2 YFSETQ. CDR3 protein: CASSFEGLMGGNTIYF. As DNA, the CDR3 is TGCGCCAGCAGCTTCGAGGGTTTGATGGGAGGAAACACCATATATTTT.

This clone has just one count. The gene calls are TRBV7-9 and TRBJ2-6; D possibly corresponds to TRBD1 (5 bases). Germline loops: CDR1 SEHNR, CDR2 FQNEAQ (reference sequence). The CDR3 sequence is 15 residues long. V was pared by 5 bases and J by 0 bases, with 8 bases between. Here the CDR3 DNA reads TGTGCCAGCAGCGCCGACAGCTCTGGGGCCAACGTCCTGACTTTC. This codes for CASSADSSGANVLTF.

The chain recombines TRBV18 with TRBJ2-1, with 12 bases aligning to TRBD2. V trimming: 6 bases; J trimming: 4 bases; junction bases outside the gene matches: 4. The CDR3 is 15 residues long. Germline lookup yields CDR1 KGHSH and CDR2 LQKENI. CDR3 bases: TGTGCCAGCTCGGGGACTAGCGGGTTTTACAATGAGCAGTTCTTC. Its translation: CASSGTSGFYNEQFF. The complete variable domain, with remaining parts taken from reference TRBV18 and TRBJ2-1, reads NAGVMQNPRHLVRRRGQEARLRCSPMKGHSHVYWYRQLPEEGLKFMVYLQKENIIDESGMPKERFSAEFPKEGPSILRIQQVVRGDSAAYFCASSGTSGFYNEQFFGPGTRLTVL.

V and J are TRBV6-1 and TRBJ1-5, with 9 bases that match TRBD1. With V trimmed by 3 bases and J by 7 bases, 4 bases remained unmatched. The CDR3 is 14 residues long. CDR1 is MNHNS and CDR2 is SASEGT in the germline V gene. The CDR3 protein is CASSEGQGSQPQHF. The CDR3 DNA is TGTGCCAGCAGTGAGGGACAGGGAAGCCAGCCCCAGCATTTT.

This sequence joins TRBV18 and TRBJ1-6, with 8 bases that match TRBD1. Germline V gene lookup returns CDR1 KGHSH and CDR2 LQKENI. The CDR3 sequence is 16 residues long. V dropped 6 bases and J dropped 7; count of bases not matched to a gene: 11. CDR3 coding DNA: TGTGCCAGCTCGTCGCAGGGGGCGTTCGGGAATTCACCCCTCCACTTT. Encoded protein: CASSSQGAFGNSPLHF.

This rearrangement joins TRBV5-6 to TRBJ1-2, with no clear D. The germline V and J ends were trimmed by 0 bases and 5 bases, with 11 bases remaining between them. The CDR3 runs to 14 residues. Germline CDR1 SGHDT, CDR2 YYEEEE. The CDR3 sequence is CASSLGLGVYGYTF. CDR3 sequence (DNA): TGTGCCAGCAGCTTGGGATTGGGAGTATATGGCTACACCTTC.

This clone was found a few times. As DNA, the CDR3 is TGTGCCAGCAGTGGAATTGGCGGGAGGAATCAGCCCCAGCATTTT. Encoded protein: CASSGIGGRNQPQHF. The chain uses TRBV2 and TRBJ1-5, with unresolved D. The CDR3 has 15 amino acids. The germline V gene encodes CDR1 SNHLY and CDR2 FYNNEI. V dropped 4 bases and J dropped 4 bases, with 14 bases sitting between them.